Listed below are T cell receptor beta chains from one sample, sequenced in a study of Tregs in tolerant kidney transplant recipients. Data came from immunoSEQ multiplex PCR; TCRdb stores just in-frame clones and leaves some out. The table has about 52,000 clones, over 80% seen once. The sample in question was CD8+ T cells from blood (PBMCs), obtained 24 months after the transplant. These receptors were taken from a human patient who received a combined kidney and bone marrow transplant. Part of the T cell pool may stem from the graft donor. CDR3s include the opening cysteine and the closing phenylalanine or tryptophan.

j_call v_call cdr3_aa
TRBJ2-5 TRBV11-3 CASSLDLGGDQETQYF
TRBJ2-3 TRBV5-4 CASSGPGTKADTQYF
TRBJ1-4 TRBV7-2 CASSFQYREGGEKLFF
TRBJ1-2 TRBV28 CASSLIRDSWSNGYTF
TRBJ2-7 TRBV19 CASSIGGDRVFYEQYF
TRBJ2-3 TRBV7-6 CASSLGGSVIDTQYF
TRBJ2-1 TRBV4-2 CASSQDSSNYNEQFF
TRBJ2-7 TRBV7-3 CASSAGTGEGYEQYF
TRBJ2-1 TRBV5-4 CARYRTSAHNEQFF
TRBJ2-1 TRBV9 CASSVVASGGYNEQFF
TRBJ1-5 TRBV4-3 CASSQDRGFNQPQHF
TRBJ2-5 TRBV19 CASRRGFGETQYF
TRBJ2-7 TRBV20-1 CSASKGAEQYF
TRBJ2-5 TRBV9 CASSGGGEETQYF
TRBJ2-7 TRBV5-8 CASSFFGSSYEQYF
TRBJ1-2 TRBV4-1 CASSQVTGVHLDGYTF
TRBJ2-7 TRBV13 CASSMSGTGSYEQYF
TRBJ2-5 TRBV5-6 CASSSDLAEETQYF
TRBJ2-1 TRBV4-3 CASSQDTGLAGETEQFF
TRBJ2-3 TRBV4-3 CASSRKSLLAGSTDTQYF
TRBJ1-6 TRBV7-9 CASSFGGSSYNSPLHF
TRBJ2-5 TRBV7-7 CASSYRLARKETQYF
TRBJ1-6 TRBV7-6 CASSAARDREKNSPLHF
TRBJ1-1 TRBV7-6 CASSWGGRPHEAFF
TRBJ1-1 TRBV7-3 CASSFQTRNTEAFF
TRBJ1-1 TRBV19 CASSIGPPLTEAFF
TRBJ2-7 TRBV7-9 CASSLAGTGVGYEQYF
TRBJ2-2 TRBV19 CASSITQGRAGELFF
TRBJ1-2 TRBV19 CASSIGSRVTNSYGYTF
TRBJ2-5 TRBV9 CASSVSGVGWETQYF
TRBJ2-5 TRBV19 CASSFQGQETQYF
TRBJ2-7 TRBV9 CASSVGGTQTYEQYF
TRBJ2-7 TRBV4-1 CASSQEDYAYEQYF
TRBJ1-5 TRBV19 CASSIAGASNQPQHF
TRBJ1-2 TRBV25-1 CASSGGQGLTLVNYGYTF
TRBJ2-1 TRBV11-3 CASGGGTAYNEQFF
TRBJ2-1 TRBV7-6 CASSPGGVNEQFF
TRBJ2-1 TRBV29-1 CSVGLGLAGDNEQFF
TRBJ1-1 TRBV4-2 CASSSWTGGTEAFF
TRBJ1-1 TRBV4-2 CASSQPGGAEAFF
TRBJ1-1 TRBV19 CASTLGGVSTEAFF
- TRBV19 CASSSGRNYEQYF
TRBJ2-3 TRBV30 CAWKLSSLPTDTQYF
TRBJ1-4 TRBV9 CASSVGGLATNEKLFF
TRBJ1-2 TRBV10-3 CAISEMWSGNYGYTF
TRBJ1-4 TRBV30 CASAATNEKLFF
TRBJ2-3 TRBV5-1 CASQRTRLAGTDTQYF
TRBJ2-5 TRBV6-5 CASSYNPGEETQYF
TRBJ2-3 TRBV30 CAWTGGTDTQYF
TRBJ2-7 TRBV19 CATTTRGTSGGGISYEQYF
TRBJ1-2 TRBV7-2 CASSSVKGGNYGYTF
TRBJ2-1 TRBV7-2 CASSNARGLARNEQFF
TRBJ1-2 TRBV11-2 CASSSTGTGGWNYGYTF
TRBJ2-7 TRBV7-2 CASSFHSQAGVGYEQYF
TRBJ2-1 TRBV9 CASSHPGDEQFF
TRBJ2-7 TRBV4-2 CASSQDLGGISSYEQYF
TRBJ2-2 TRBV4-1 CASSQGTYTGELFF
TRBJ2-7 TRBV11-3 CASSSRDRAYEQYF
TRBJ2-5 TRBV5-1 CASSPGTEQETQYF